This T cell receptor beta chain was sequenced for a study of lymphopenia after photon versus proton radiotherapy. Study-wide results and limits: A bigger post-nadir fall in TCR diversity correlated inversely with survival time in deceased patients.

This CDR3 has 12 residues. The V end was cut by 5 bases, the J end by 5 bases, with 10 bases between. CDR1 and CDR2 (germline): LNHDA, SQIVND (reference sequence). The assay was immunoSEQ multiplex PCR, and TCRdb's table has in-frame clones only and misses some. The sample has 22,000 or so clones, around 90% seen once. This clone was observed a few times. Its target is unknown. This sequence originates from a woman between 65 and 79 years old with pancreatic cancer. Some clones in this sample may be carry-over from other donors' samples. This chain links TRBV19 with TRBJ2-7; D is perhaps TRBD2 (5 bases). The specimen was peripheral blood, collected from a patient treated with proton-based radiotherapy. The CDR3 DNA reads TGTGCCAGTAGTTCCGGGCGGGACGAGCAGTACTTC. Amino acid sequence: CASSSGRDEQYF.